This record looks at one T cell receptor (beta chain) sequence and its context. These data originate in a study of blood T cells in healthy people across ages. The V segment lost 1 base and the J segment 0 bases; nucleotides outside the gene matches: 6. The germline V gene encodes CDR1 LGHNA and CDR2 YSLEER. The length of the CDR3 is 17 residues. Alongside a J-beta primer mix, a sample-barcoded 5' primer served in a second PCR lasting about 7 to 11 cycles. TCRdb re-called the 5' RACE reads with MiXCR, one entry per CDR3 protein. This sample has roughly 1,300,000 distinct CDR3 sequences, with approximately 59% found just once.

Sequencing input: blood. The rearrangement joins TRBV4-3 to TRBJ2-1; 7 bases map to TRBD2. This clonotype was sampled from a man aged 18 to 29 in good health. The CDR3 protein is CASSQVNRGGSYNEQFF. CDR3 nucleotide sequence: TGCGCCAGCAGCCAAGTTAACCGCGGGGGCTCCTACAATGAGCAGTTCTTC.